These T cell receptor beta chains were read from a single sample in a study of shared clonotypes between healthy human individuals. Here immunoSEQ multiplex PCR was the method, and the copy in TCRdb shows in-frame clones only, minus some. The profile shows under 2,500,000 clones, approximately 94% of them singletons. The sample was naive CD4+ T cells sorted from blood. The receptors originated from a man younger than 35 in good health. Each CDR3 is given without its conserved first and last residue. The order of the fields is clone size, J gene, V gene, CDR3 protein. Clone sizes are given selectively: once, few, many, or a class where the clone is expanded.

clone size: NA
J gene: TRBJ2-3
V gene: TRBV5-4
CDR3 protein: ASSGQAAAGGKDTQY

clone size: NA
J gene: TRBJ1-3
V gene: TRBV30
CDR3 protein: AWSPISSGNTIY

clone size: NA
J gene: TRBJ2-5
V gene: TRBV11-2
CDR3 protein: ASSLEAKGVETQY

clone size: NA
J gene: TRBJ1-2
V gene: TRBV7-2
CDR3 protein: ASSSTGRGGYT

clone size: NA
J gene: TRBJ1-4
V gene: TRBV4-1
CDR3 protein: ASSQTRDTEKLF

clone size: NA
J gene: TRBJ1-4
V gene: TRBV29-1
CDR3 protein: SGTANEKLF

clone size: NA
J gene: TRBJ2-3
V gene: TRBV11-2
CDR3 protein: ASSSFDRGRRDTQY

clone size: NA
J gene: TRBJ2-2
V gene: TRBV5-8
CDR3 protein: ASSFGQLNTGELF

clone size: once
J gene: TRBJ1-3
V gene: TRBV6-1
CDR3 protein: ASSESGQLGNTIY

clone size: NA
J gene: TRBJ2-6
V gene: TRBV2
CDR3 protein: ASSAGSSGANVLT

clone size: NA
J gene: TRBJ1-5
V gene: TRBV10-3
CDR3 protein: AIRAGSNQPQH

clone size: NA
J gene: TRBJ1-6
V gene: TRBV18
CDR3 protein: ASSPSGTENSPLH

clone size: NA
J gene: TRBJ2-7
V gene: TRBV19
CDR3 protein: ASSRTSGDYEQY

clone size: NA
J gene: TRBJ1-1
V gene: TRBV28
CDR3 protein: ASSGPGHRRSAEAF

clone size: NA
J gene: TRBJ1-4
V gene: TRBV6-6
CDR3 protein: ATQDSATNEKLF

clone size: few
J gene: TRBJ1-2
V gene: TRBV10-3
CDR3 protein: AISGGTGVNYGYT

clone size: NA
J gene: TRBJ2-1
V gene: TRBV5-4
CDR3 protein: ASSLGSIQVGYEQF

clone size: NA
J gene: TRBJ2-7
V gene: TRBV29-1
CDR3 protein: SVVGQYSYEQY

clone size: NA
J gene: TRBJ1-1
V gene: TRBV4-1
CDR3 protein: ATSGQGITEAF

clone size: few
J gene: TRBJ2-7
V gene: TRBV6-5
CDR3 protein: ASGYEQY

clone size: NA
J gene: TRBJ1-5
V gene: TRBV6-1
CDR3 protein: ASTQGNQPQH

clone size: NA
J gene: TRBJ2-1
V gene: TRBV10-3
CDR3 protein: AISAREASGGPGENEQF

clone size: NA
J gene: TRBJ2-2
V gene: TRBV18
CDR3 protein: ASSPRLGDGTGELF

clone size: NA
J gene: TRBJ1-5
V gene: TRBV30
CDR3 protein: AWSGTGGQPQH

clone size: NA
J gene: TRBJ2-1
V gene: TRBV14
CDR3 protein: ASSQGWVGRRSYNEQF

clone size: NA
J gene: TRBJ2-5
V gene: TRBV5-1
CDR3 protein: ASSHGGRLETQY

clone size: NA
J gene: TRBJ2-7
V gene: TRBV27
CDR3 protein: ASSLTFGYEQY

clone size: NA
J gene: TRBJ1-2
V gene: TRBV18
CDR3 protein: ASSPTGQAGNYGYT

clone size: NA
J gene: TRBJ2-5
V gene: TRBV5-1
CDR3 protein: ASSLGGAQETQY

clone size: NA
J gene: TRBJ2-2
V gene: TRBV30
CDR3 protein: AGRAGSGRNTGELF

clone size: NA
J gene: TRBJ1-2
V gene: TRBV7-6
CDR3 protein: ASSHSPEGYGYT

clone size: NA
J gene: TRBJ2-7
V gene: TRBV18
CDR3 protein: ASSPSEGLHEQY

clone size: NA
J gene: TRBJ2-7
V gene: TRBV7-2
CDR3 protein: ASSKTGVAYEQY

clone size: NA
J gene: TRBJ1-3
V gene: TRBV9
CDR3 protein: ASSLVGDTIY